These 32 T cell receptor beta chains share one sample of origin, sequenced in a study of OX40 agonist ivuxolimab in advanced cancers. Clones were sequenced by immunoSEQ multiplex PCR, and TCRdb holds only the in-frame ones, with some missing. The profile covers tens of thousands of clones, with around 94% appearing a single time and about a sixth taken by the ten largest. The sample consisted of CD4+ or CD8+ T cells sorted from blood, taken in a trial of the OX40 agonist ivuxolimab. Every receptor here comes from an adult with an advanced solid tumor such as melanoma, head and neck, liver or kidney cancer.

The chain links TRBV19 to TRBJ2-3; 9 bases map to TRBD1. The germline V gene has CDR1 LNHDA and CDR2 SQIVND (reference sequence). The J segment lost 5 bases and the V segment lost 5 bases, leaving 8 bases of the junction unmatched. The CDR3 is made up of 15 amino acids. The CDR3 nucleotides read TGTGCCAGTAGTCCCCGACAGGGGGATGAAGATACGCAGTATTTT. As protein: CASSPRQGDEDTQYF.

This sequence joins TRBV11-2 and TRBJ1-4; D remains unclear. V was pared by 5 bases and J by 4 bases, with 14 bases between. In germline, CDR1 is SGHAT, CDR2 FQNNGV. CDR3 size: 15 residues. DNA for the CDR3: TGTGCCAGCAGCCCCCCCGGCCAGATTAATGAAAAACTGTTTTTT. This codes for CASSPPGQINEKLFF.

V gene TRBV29-1 combines with J gene TRBJ2-7; 13 positions agree with TRBD2. The CDR3 consists of 15 residues. V lost 4 bases and J lost 3; bases outside the gene matches: 6. Germline V gene sequence: CDR1 SQVTM, CDR2 ANQGSEA. CDR3 bases: TGCAGCGTTGTCTGGACTAGCGGGAGTCTCTACGAGCAGTACTTC. Translating gives CSVVWTSGSLYEQYF.

The chain recombines TRBV4-3 with TRBJ2-5; 9 bases agree with TRBD1. The germline gives CDR1 LGHNA, CDR2 YSLEER. The CDR3 is 15 residues long. V was clipped by 1 base and J by 4 bases; unmatched bases: 4. CDR3 in amino acids: CASSQGTGDLETQYF. CDR3 DNA sequence: TGCGCCAGCAGCCAAGGGACAGGGGATTTAGAGACCCAGTACTTC.

The chain employs TRBV7-9 and TRBJ2-7; D tentatively reads TRBD1 or TRBD2 (5 bases each). The ends were cut back, 4 bases at V and 0 bases at J, with 16 bases in the middle. CDR1 and CDR2 (germline): SEHNR, FQNEAQ (reference sequence). CDR3 length equals 16 residues. CDR3 nucleotides: TGTGCCAGCAGCTCAGGCCCCGGGACGGCCTCCTACGAGCAGTACTTC. Residues: CASSSGPGTASYEQYF.

The sample holds one count of this clone. This chain uses TRBV28 with TRBJ2-7; 9 bases are a match to TRBD2. CDR3 size: 13 residues. Germline trimming cut 6 bases from V and 2 bases from J; bases unmatched to any gene: 2. Germline-derived CDR1 and CDR2 are MDHEN and SYDVKM. CDR3 in amino acids: CASRLAGPYEQYF. The DNA for the CDR3 is TGTGCCAGCAGACTAGCGGGTCCCTACGAGCAGTACTTC.

The genes are TRBV2 and TRBJ2-7; no firm D call. CDR1 and CDR2 from the germline V gene are SNHLY and FYNNEI. CDR3 length equals 17 residues. Trimming cost V 6 bases and J 6 bases, with 27 bases left between them. The CDR3 DNA reads TGTGCCAGCAGCGAGAAATTAGGACCCAGTTATAGTACCGAGCAGTACTTC. It encodes CASSEKLGPSYSTEQYF.

In regard to this clone: The same CDR3 can be traced to other DNA sequences in this sample. This sequence joins TRBV6-5 and TRBJ2-1; perhaps TRBD2 as D (6 bases). In germline, CDR1 is MNHEY, CDR2 SVGAGI. This CDR3 spans 14 amino acids. V was shortened by 0 bases and J by 7 bases, with 10 bases between the two germline ends. The CDR3 loop is CASSYSGGGNEQFF. CDR3 in DNA: TGTGCCAGCAGTTACTCCGGTGGGGGGAATGAGCAGTTCTTC.

The rearrangement joins TRBV29-1 to TRBJ2-5, with 7 bases that match TRBD2. Looked up from germline, CDR1 is SQVTM and CDR2 is ANQGSEA. This CDR3 is 14 amino acids long. Unmatched junction bases numbered 12, after V lost 7 bases and J lost 4 bases. CDR3 protein: CSAKEGGPRETQYF. DNA of the CDR3: TGCAGCGCTAAGGAGGGAGGGCCCCGAGAGACCCAGTACTTC.

V usage is TRBV7-6 and J usage is TRBJ2-3; TRBD1 matches 8 bases. Losses at the gene ends were 1 base for V and 5 bases for J; bases not matched to a gene: 11. There are 17 residues in the CDR3. Germline CDR1 is SGHVS and CDR2 is FNYEAQ. CDR3 in DNA: TGTGCCAGCAGCTTAGTCTCGTGGACAGGGTCACAAGATACGCAGTATTTT. This translates into CASSLVSWTGSQDTQYF.

The genes are TRBV7-3 and TRBJ2-3; D gene unclear. The CDR3 loop spans 13 amino acids. Germline values: CDR1 SGHTA, CDR2 FQGTGA. The ends were cut back, 5 bases at V and 6 bases at J, with 12 bases in the middle. CDR3 nucleotide sequence: TGTGCCAGCAGCCCGGTGGATGCGGATACGCAGTATTTT. Amino acid sequence: CASSPVDADTQYF.

The chain carries TRBV4-1 and TRBJ2-7, with a weak D call TRBD2 (6 bases). V was trimmed by 4 bases and J by 4 bases, leaving 11 bases between them. Germline V gene data show CDR1 as MGHRA and CDR2 as YSYEKL. CDR3 size: 13 residues. CDR3 in DNA: TGCGCCAGCAGCCCCCGGCGGGGATACGAGCAGTACTTC. As protein: CASSPRRGYEQYF.

The chain uses TRBV6-6 and TRBJ2-7; D is perhaps TRBD2 (6 bases). Trimming pared 6 bases from V and 2 bases from J, leaving 11 bases between. Germline V gene sequence: CDR1 MNHNY, CDR2 SVGAGI (reference sequence). The CDR3 is 13 residues long. The chain's CDR3 is CASRGGAAYEQYF. DNA of the CDR3: TGTGCCAGCAGGGGAGGAGCCGCCTACGAGCAGTACTTC.

This chain links TRBV28 with TRBJ2-7; no clear D. CDR3 length: 11 amino acids. The ends were cut back, 3 bases at V and 6 bases at J, with 6 bases in the middle. CDR1 is MDHEN and CDR2 is SYDVKM in the germline V gene. The CDR3 sequence: CASSFSSEQYF. CDR3 nucleotide sequence: TGTGCCAGCAGTTTTTCCAGCGAGCAGTACTTC.

In regard to this clone: Because it lacks the conserved phenylalanine or tryptophan at the end, this CDR3 is likely a read error. Because the CDR3's place on the DNA is in doubt, the DNA is left out and the CDR3 is given as listed by TCRdb. The chain links TRBV20-1 to TRBJ1-2. The CDR3 extends over 8 residues, inclusive of both ends. Germline values: CDR1 DFQATT, CDR2 SNEGSKA (reference sequence). CDR3 in amino acids: CSAARPMT.

This chain uses TRBV2 with TRBJ2-5; the match to TRBD2 covers 8 bases. The CDR3 is 15 amino acids. With V trimmed by 4 bases and J by 7 bases, 11 bases remained unmatched. Germline V gene data show CDR1 as SNHLY and CDR2 as FYNNEI. The chain's CDR3 is CASSGRLAWGGTQYF. Written as DNA, the CDR3 is TGTGCCAGCAGTGGAAGACTAGCGTGGGGGGGGACCCAGTACTTC.

This chain uses TRBV7-6 with TRBJ1-4; D ambiguous. CDR3 length equals 17 residues. Germline V gives CDR1 SGHVS, CDR2 FNYEAQ. Between the trimmed V and J ends, which lost 5 bases and 6 bases, there was a span of 22 bases. DNA for the CDR3: TGTGCCAGCAGCCCAGCCGCGCGTAGGAGGAGGGATGAAAAACTGTTTTTT. Translation: CASSPAARRRRDEKLFF.

This chain links TRBV27 with TRBJ2-1, with 7 bases lining up with TRBD2. Unmatched junction bases numbered 9, after V lost 1 base and J lost 6 bases. CDR3 length equals 16 residues. Germline values: CDR1 MNHEY, CDR2 SMNVEV (reference sequence). The CDR3 reads CASSLYGWDYSNEQFF. DNA for the CDR3: TGTGCCAGCAGTTTATACGGGTGGGACTACTCCAATGAGCAGTTCTTC.

This CDR3 is CASRGGQGANYGYTF. The CDR3 DNA follows: TGTGCCAGCAGAGGCGGACAGGGTGCTAACTATGGCTACACCTTC. This sequence joins TRBV6-1 and TRBJ1-2; 8 bases are a match to TRBD1. This CDR3 comprises 15 residues. In germline, CDR1 is MNHNS, CDR2 SASEGT. Trimming took 6 bases from V and 0 from J; bases not matched to a gene: 6.

The V call is TRBV4-3, the J call TRBJ1-2; a possible D gene is TRBD1 (6 bases). Germline CDR1 is LGHNA and CDR2 is YSLEER. This CDR3 is 16 amino acids long. V lost 0 bases, J lost 1 base, and 12 bases lay in between. CDR3 in amino acids: CASSQDRAGVNYGYTF. CDR3 DNA: TGCGCCAGCAGCCAAGATCGGGCAGGGGTTAACTATGGCTACACCTTC.

J is TRBJ2-7 and V is TRBV29-1; the D is unclear. V lost 3 bases and J 3 bases, leaving 6 bases between the germline ends. This CDR3 contains 11 residues. Germline CDR1 reads SQVTM; CDR2 reads ANQGSEA. CDR3 loop: CSVELGYEQYF. CDR3 DNA sequence: TGCAGCGTTGAGTTAGGCTACGAGCAGTACTTC.

The V and J genes are TRBV10-3 and TRBJ1-1; no reliable D call. Trimming cost V 2 bases and J 3 bases, with 10 bases left between them. Germline CDR1 is ENHRY and CDR2 is SYGVKD. CDR3 length: 14 residues. The CDR3 coding sequence is TGTGCCATCAGTGAGACGAGGGCAGACACTGAAGCTTTCTTT. It codes for CAISETRADTEAFF.

This clone was found once. This sequence joins TRBV4-3 and TRBJ2-1, with D possibly being TRBD1 or TRBD2 (5 bases each). CDR1 and CDR2 (germline): LGHNA, YSLEER. Trimming cost V 3 bases and J 2 bases, with 20 bases left between them. CDR3 length: 18 amino acids. CDR3 in amino acids: CASSHVSAGAHPYNEQFF. CDR3 nucleotides: TGCGCCAGCAGCCATGTTAGCGCCGGGGCGCATCCCTACAATGAGCAGTTCTTC.

The chain carries TRBV4-3 and TRBJ1-3, with D hard to call. The germline CDR1 and CDR2 sequences are LGHNA and YSLEER. CDR3 length: 13 residues. Trimming took 0 bases from V and 3 from J, leaving 3 bases between them. The CDR3 spells CASSQDSGNTIYF. In DNA form, the CDR3 reads TGCGCCAGCAGCCAAGACAGTGGAAACACCATATATTTT.

The gene calls are TRBV15 and TRBJ2-3; D perhaps matches TRBD2 (5 bases). V was shortened by 3 bases and J by 5 bases, with 15 bases between the two germline ends. CDR1 is LNHNV and CDR2 is YYDKDF in the germline V gene (reference sequence). The CDR3 has 15 residues. CDR3 in amino acids: CATSREAGGQDTQYF. The CDR3 DNA reads TGTGCCACCAGCAGGGAGGCTGGAGGCCAAGATACGCAGTATTTT.

The chain carries TRBV28 and TRBJ1-5; unclear D gene. Germline assignment: CDR1 MDHEN and CDR2 SYDVKM. This CDR3 has 14 amino acids. V lost 6 bases to trimming and J lost 3 bases, with 12 bases between them. The CDR3 sequence is CASRNKRNNQPQHF. Written as DNA, the CDR3 is TGTGCCAGCAGAAACAAAAGGAACAATCAGCCCCAGCATTTT.

V gene TRBV9 combines with J gene TRBJ1-6; D is uncertain. The germline CDR1 and CDR2 sequences are SGDLS and YYNGEE. V was shortened by 4 bases and J by 6 bases, with 20 bases between the two germline ends. The CDR3 has 17 amino acids. DNA of the CDR3: TGTGCCAGCAGCCCCCCCCCGGACGGAACGATTAATTCACCCCTCCACTTT. Protein: CASSPPPDGTINSPLHF.

This chain joins TRBV11-2 and TRBJ2-7, with 8 bases fitting TRBD1. Germline CDR1 and CDR2: SGHAT and FQNNGV. The CDR3 totals 16 residues. V was pared by 5 bases and J by 5 bases, with 14 bases of the junction left unmatched. CDR3 loop: CASSPPGRGRMNEQYF. DNA for the CDR3: TGTGCCAGCAGCCCCCCCGGCAGGGGGCGAATGAACGAGCAGTACTTC.

The genes are TRBV13 and TRBJ1-1; 9 bases match TRBD1. V dropped 4 bases and J dropped 1; count of bases not matched to a gene: 16. Germline CDR1 is PRHDT and CDR2 is FYEKMQ (reference sequence). CDR3 length: 19 residues. The CDR3 here is CASSSPGQGVTLGNTEAFF. As DNA, the CDR3 is TGTGCCAGCAGCTCCCCGGGACAGGGAGTAACTCTAGGGAACACTGAAGCTTTCTTT.

A few counts support this clone. The chain joins TRBV4-1 to TRBJ1-5; D gene ambiguous. V lost 4 bases and J lost 5, with 9 bases in between. From germline, CDR1 is MGHRA and CDR2 YSYEKL. This CDR3 has 13 amino acids. The CDR3 loop is CASSPIDDQPQHF. CDR3 coding DNA: TGCGCCAGCAGCCCCATCGACGATCAGCCCCAGCATTTT.

A remark on this clone: At one boundary the junction diverges from the germline segment, which might be a read error. The chain carries TRBV7-9 and TRBJ2-5; TRBD1 might be the D (6 bases). The CDR3 consists of 11 residues. Germline V CDR1 and CDR2: SEHNR, FQNEAQ (reference sequence). The CDR3 sequence is CASRGLETQYF. The CDR3 region has the DNA TGTGCTAGCAGGGGTTTGGAGACCCAGTACTTC.

This chain uses TRBV19 with TRBJ1-1, with D possibly matching TRBD1 (5 bases). Trimming pared 0 bases from V and 8 bases from J, leaving 10 bases between. CDR3 size: 13 residues. Germline loops: CDR1 LNHDA, CDR2 SQIVND (reference sequence). The CDR3 loop is CASSIDRQREAFF. The CDR3 bases are TGTGCCAGTAGTATAGATCGACAGCGAGAAGCTTTCTTT.